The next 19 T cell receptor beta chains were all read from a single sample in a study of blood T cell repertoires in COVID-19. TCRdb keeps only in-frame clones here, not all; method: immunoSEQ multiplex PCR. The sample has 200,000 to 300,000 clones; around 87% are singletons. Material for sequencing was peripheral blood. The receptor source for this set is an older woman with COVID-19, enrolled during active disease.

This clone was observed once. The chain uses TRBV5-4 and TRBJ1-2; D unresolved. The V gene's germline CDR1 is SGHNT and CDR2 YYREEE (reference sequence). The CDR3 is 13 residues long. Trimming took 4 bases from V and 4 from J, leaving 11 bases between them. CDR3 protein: CASSRPGIYGYTF. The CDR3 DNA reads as TGTGCCAGCAGCCGACCGGGAATCTATGGCTACACCTTC.

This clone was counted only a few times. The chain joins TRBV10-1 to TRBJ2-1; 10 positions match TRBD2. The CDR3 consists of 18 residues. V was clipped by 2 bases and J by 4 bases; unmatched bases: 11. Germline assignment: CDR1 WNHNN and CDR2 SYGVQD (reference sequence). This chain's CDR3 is CASSELAGDGGKYNEQFF. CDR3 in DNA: TGCGCCAGCAGTGAGCTAGCGGGAGATGGGGGGAAATACAATGAGCAGTTCTTC.

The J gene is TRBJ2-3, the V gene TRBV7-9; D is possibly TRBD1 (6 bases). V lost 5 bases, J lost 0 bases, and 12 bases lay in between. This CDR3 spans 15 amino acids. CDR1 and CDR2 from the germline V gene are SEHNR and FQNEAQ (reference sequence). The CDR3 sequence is CASSPDRKSTDTQYF. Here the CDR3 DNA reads TGTGCCAGCAGCCCCGACAGGAAAAGCACAGATACGCAGTATTTT.

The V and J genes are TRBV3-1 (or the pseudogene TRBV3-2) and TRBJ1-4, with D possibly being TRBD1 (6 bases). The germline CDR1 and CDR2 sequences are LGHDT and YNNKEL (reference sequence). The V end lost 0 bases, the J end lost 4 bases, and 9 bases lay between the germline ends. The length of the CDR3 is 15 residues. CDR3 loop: CASSQEGGINEKLFF. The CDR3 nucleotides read TGTGCCAGCAGCCAAGAAGGGGGTATTAATGAAAAACTGTTTTTT.

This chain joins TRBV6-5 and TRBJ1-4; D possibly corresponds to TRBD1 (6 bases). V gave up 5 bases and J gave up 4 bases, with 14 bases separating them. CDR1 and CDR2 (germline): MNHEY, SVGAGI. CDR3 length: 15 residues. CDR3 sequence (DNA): TGTGCCAGCAGTCAATTCGGGACAAATAATGAAAAACTGTTTTTT. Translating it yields CASSQFGTNNEKLFF.

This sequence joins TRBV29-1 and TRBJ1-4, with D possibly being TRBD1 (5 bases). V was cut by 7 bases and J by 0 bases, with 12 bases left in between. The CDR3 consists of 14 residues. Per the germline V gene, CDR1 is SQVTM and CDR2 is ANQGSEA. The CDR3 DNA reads TGCAGCGCAGGGACTTCCGCAACTAATGAAAAACTGTTTTTT. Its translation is CSAGTSATNEKLFF.

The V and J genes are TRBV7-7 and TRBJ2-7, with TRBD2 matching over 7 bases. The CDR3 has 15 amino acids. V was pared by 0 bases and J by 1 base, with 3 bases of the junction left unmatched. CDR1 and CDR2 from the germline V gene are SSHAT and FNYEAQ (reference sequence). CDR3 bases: TGTGCCAGCAGCTTAGCTAGCGGGCTTTCCTACGAGCAGTACTTC. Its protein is CASSLASGLSYEQYF.

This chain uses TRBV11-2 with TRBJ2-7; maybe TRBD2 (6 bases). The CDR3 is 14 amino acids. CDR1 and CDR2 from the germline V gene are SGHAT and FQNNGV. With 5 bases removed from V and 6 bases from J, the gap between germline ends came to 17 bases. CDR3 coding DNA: TGTGCCAGCAGCCCGGGACTGGGGGGAGCCGAGCAGTACTTC. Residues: CASSPGLGGAEQYF.

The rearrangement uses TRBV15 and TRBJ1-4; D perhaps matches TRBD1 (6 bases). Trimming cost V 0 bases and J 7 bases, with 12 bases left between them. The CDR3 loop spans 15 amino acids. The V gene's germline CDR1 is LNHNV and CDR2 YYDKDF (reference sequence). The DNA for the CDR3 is TGTGCCACCAGCAGAGATAGGGGCAGGGGTGAAAAACTGTTTTTT. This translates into CATSRDRGRGEKLFF.

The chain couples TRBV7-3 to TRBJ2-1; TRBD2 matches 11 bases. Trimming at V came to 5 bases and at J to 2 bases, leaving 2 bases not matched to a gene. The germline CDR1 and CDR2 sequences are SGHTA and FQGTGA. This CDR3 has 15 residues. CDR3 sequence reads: CASSTGLAAYNEQFF. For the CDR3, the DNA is TGTGCCAGCAGCACGGGACTAGCGGCCTACAATGAGCAGTTCTTC.

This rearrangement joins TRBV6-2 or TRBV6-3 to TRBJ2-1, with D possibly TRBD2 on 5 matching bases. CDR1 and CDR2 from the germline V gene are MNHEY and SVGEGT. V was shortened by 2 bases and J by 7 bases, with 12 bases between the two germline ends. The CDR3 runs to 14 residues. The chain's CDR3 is CASSYLTSWNEQFF. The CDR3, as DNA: TGTGCCAGCAGTTACCTCACTAGTTGGAATGAGCAGTTCTTC.

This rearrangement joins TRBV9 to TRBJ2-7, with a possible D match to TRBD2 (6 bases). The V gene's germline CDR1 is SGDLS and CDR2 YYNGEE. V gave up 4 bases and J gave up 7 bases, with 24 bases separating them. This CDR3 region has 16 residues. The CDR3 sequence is CASSTAPGLPAGEQYF. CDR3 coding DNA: TGTGCCAGCAGCACCGCCCCCGGACTACCTGCTGGGGAGCAGTACTTC.

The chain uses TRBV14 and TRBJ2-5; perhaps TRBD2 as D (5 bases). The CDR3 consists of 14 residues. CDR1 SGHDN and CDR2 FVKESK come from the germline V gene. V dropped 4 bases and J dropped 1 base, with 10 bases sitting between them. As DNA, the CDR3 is TGTGCCAGCAGCCCTCTTCGGGGCCAAGAGACCCAGTACTTC. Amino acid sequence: CASSPLRGQETQYF.

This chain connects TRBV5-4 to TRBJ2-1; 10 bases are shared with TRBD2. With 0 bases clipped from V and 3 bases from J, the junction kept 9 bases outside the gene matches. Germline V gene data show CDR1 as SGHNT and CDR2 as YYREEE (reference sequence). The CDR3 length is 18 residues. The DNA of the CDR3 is TGTGCCAGCAGCTTGGCCCCCTCACTAGCGGGGATCTACAATGAGCAGTTCTTC. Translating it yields CASSLAPSLAGIYNEQFF.

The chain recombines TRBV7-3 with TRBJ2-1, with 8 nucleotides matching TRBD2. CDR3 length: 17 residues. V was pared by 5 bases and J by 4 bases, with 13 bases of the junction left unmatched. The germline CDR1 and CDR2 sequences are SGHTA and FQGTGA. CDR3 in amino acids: CASSPNPSASGYNEQFF. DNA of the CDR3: TGTGCCAGCAGCCCCAACCCAAGCGCTAGCGGGTACAATGAGCAGTTCTTC.

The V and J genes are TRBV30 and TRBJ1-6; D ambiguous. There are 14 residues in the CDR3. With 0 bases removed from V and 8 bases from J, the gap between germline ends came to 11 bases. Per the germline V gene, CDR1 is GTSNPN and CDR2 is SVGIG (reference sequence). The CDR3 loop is CAWSVGGRDSPLHF. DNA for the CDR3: TGTGCCTGGAGTGTGGGCGGGAGGGATTCACCCCTCCACTTT.

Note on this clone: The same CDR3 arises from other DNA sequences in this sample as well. The CDR3 DNA reads as TGTGCCAGCAGCGTAGTTGGCAGCTCCTACGAGCAGTACTTC. Protein sequence: CASSVVGSSYEQYF. The rearrangement joins TRBV9 to TRBJ2-7; D not certain. Looked up from germline, CDR1 is SGDLS and CDR2 is YYNGEE. This CDR3 contains 14 residues. Trimming cost V 0 bases and J 0 bases, with 7 bases left between them.

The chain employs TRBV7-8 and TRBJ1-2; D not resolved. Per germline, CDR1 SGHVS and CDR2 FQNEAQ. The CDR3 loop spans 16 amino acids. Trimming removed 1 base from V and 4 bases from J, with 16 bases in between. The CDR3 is CASSLGPKGGGYGYTF. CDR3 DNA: TGTGCCAGCAGCTTAGGCCCCAAGGGCGGAGGCTATGGCTACACCTTC.

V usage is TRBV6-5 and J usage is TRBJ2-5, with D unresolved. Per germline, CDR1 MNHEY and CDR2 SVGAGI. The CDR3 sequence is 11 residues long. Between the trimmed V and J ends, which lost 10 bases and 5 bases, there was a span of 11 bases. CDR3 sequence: CATTPRETQYF. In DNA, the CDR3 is TGTGCCACAACGCCTAGGGAGACCCAGTACTTC.